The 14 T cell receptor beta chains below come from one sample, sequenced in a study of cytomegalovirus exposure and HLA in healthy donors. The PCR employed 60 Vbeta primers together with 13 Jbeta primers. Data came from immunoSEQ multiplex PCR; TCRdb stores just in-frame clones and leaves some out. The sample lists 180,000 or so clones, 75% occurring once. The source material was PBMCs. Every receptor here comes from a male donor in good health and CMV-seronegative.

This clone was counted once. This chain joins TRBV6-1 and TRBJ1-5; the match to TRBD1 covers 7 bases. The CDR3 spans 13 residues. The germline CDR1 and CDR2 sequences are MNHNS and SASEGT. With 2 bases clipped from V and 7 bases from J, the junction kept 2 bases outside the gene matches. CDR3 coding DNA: TGTGCCAGCAGTGAATACAGGGGACAGCCCCAGCATTTT. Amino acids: CASSEYRGQPQHF.

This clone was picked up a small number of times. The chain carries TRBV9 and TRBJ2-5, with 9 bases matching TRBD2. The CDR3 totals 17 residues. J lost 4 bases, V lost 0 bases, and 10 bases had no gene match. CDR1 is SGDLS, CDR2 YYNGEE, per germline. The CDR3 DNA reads TGTGCCAGCAGCGTAGAGGGTTGGGCTAGCGGGACAGAGACCCAGTACTTC. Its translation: CASSVEGWASGTETQYF.

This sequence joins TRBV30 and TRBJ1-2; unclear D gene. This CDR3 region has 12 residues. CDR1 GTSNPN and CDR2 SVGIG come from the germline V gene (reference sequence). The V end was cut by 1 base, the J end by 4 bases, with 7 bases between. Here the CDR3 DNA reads TGTGCCTGGAGTGGTCGGGGCTATGGCTACACCTTC. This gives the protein CAWSGRGYGYTF. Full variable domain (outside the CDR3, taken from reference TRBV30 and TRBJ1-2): SQTIHQWPATLVQPVGSPLSLECTVEGTSNPNLYWYRQAAGRGLQLLFYSVGIGQISSEVPQNLSASRPQDRQFILSSKKLLLSDSGFYLCAWSGRGYGYTFGSGTRLTVV.

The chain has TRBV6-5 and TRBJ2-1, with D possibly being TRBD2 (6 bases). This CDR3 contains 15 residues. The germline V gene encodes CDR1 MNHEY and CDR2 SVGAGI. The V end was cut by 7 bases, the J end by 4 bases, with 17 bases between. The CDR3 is CASTPGRRVYNEQFF. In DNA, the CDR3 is TGTGCCAGCACCCCCGGGAGAAGGGTTTACAATGAGCAGTTCTTC.

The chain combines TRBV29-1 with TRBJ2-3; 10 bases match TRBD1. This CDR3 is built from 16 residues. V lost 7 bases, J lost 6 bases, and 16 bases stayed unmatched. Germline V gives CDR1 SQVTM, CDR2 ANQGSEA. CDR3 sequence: CSAVPAGQGNGDTQYF. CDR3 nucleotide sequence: TGCAGCGCCGTACCAGCGGGACAGGGGAATGGGGATACGCAGTATTTT.

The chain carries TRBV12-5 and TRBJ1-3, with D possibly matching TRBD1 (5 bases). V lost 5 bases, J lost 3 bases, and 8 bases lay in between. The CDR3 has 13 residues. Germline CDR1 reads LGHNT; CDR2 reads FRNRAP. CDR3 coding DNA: TGTGCTAGTGGTCCAGGGAATGGAAACACCATATATTTT. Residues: CASGPGNGNTIYF.

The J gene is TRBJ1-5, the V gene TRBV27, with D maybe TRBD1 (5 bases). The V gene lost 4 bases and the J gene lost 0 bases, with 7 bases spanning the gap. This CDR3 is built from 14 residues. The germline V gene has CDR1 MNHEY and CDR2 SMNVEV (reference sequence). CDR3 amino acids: CASSSTDSNQPQHF. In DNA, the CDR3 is TGTGCCAGCAGTTCGACAGATAGCAATCAGCCCCAGCATTTT.

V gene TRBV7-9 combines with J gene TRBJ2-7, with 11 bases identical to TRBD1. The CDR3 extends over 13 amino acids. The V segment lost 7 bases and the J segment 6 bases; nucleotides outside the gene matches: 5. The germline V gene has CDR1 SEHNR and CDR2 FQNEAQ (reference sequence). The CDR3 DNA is TGTGCCAGCACCGGGACAGGGGGTTTCGAGCAGTACTTC. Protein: CASTGTGGFEQYF.

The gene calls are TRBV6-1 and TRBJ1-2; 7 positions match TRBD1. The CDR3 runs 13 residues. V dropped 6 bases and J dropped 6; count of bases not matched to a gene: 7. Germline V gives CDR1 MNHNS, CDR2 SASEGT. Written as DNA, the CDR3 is TGTGCCAGCAGCATAACGACAGGGCATGGCTACACCTTC. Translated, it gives CASSITTGHGYTF.

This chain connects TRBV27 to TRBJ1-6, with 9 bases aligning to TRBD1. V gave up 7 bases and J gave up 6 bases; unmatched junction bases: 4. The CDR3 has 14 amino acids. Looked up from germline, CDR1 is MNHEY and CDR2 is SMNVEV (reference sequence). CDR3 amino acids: CASTSDRGNSPLHF. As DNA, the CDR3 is TGTGCCAGCACCTCGGACAGGGGTAATTCACCCCTCCACTTT.

CDR3 sequence reads: CASSPPFSYEQYF. The CDR3 nucleotides read TGTGCCAGCAGCCCCCCCTTCTCCTACGAGCAGTACTTC. The gene calls are TRBV13 and TRBJ2-5, with no clear D. The tail of the sequence fits TRBJ2-7 better, so the J call may be wrong. The CDR3 runs to 13 residues. Germline CDR1 reads PRHDT; CDR2 reads FYEKMQ (reference sequence).

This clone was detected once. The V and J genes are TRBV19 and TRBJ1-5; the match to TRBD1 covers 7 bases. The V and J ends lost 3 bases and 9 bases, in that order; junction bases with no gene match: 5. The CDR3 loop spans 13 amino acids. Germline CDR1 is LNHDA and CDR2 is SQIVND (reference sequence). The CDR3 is CASSMTGQGPQHF. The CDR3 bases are TGTGCCAGTAGTATGACAGGGCAAGGGCCCCAGCATTTT.

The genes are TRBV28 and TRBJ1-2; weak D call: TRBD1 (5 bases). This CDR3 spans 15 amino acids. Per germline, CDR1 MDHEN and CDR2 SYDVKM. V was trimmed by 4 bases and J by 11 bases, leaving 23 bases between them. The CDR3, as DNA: TGTGCCAGCAGTTCGCACAGCTCAGGGATTCCGGATTACACCTTC. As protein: CASSSHSSGIPDYTF.

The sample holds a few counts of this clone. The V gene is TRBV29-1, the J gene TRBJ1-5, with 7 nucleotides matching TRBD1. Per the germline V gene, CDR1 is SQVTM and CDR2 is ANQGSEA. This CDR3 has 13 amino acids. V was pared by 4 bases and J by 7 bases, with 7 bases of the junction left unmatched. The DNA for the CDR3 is TGCAGCGTTGGGCAGGGGGTCGGCCAGCCCCAGCATTTT. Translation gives CSVGQGVGQPQHF.